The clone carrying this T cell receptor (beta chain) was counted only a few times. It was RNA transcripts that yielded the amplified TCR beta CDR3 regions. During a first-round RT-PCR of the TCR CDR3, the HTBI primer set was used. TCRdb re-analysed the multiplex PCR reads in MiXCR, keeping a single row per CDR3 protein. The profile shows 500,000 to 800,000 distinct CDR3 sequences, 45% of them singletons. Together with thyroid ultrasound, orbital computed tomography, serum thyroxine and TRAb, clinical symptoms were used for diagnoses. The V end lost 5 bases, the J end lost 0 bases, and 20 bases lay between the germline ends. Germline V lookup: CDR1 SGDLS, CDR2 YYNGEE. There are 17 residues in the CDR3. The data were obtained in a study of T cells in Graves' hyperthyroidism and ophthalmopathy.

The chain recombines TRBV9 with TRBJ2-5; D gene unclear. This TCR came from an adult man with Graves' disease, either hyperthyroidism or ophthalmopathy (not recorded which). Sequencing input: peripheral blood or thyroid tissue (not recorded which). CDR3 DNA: TGTGCCAGCAGTGAGTGGCGGCTCGAAATAAACCAAGAGACCCAGTACTTC. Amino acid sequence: CASSEWRLEINQETQYF. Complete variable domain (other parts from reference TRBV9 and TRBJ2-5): DSGVTQTPKHLITATGQRVTLRCSPRSGDLSVYWYQQSLDQGLQFLIQYYNGEERAKGNILERFSAQQFPDLHSELNLSSLELGDSALYFCASSEWRLEINQETQYFGPGTRLLVL.